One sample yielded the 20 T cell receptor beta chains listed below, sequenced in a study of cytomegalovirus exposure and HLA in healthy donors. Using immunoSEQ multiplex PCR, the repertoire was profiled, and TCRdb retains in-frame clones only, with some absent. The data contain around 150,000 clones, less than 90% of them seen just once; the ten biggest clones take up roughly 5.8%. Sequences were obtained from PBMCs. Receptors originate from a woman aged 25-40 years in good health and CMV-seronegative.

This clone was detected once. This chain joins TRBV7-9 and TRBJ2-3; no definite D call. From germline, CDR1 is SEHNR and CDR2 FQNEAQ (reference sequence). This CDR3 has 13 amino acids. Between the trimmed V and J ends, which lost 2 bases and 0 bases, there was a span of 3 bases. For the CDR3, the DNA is TGTGCCAGCAGCTTACCCAGCACAGATACGCAGTATTTT. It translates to CASSLPSTDTQYF.

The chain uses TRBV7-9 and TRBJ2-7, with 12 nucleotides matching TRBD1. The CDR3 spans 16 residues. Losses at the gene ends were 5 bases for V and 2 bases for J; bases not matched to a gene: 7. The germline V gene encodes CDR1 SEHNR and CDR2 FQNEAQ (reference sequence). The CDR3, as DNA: TGTGCCAGCAGCAAACAGGGACAGGGGGCCACCTACGAGCAGTACTTC. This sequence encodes CASSKQGQGATYEQYF.

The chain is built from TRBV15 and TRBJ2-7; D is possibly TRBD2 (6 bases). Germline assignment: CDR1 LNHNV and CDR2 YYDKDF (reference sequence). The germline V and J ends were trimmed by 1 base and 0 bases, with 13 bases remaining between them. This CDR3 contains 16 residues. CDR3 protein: CATSRGGGSDSYEQYF. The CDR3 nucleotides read TGTGCCACCAGCAGAGGGGGAGGCTCAGACTCCTACGAGCAGTACTTC.

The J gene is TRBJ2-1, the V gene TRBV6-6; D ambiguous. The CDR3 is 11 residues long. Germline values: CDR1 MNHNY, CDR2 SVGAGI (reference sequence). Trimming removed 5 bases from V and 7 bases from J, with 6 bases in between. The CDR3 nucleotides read TGTGCCAGCAGTAACCTTAATGAGCAGTTCTTC. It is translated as CASSNLNEQFF.

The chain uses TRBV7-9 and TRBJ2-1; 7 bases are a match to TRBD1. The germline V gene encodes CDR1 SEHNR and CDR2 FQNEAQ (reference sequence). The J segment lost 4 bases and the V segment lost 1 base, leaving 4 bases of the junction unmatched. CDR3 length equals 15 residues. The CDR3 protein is CASSLGATGYNEQFF. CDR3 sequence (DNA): TGTGCCAGCAGCTTAGGAGCGACAGGGTACAATGAGCAGTTCTTC.

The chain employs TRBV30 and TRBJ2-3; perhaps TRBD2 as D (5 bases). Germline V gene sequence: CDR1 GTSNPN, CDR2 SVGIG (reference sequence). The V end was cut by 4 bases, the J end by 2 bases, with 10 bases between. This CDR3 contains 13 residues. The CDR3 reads CAWNPGNTDTQYF. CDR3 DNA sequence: TGTGCCTGGAACCCGGGGAACACAGATACGCAGTATTTT.

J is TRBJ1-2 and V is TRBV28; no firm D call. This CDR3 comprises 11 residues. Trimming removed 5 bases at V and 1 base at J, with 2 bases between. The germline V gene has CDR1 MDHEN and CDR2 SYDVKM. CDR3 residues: CASSLNYGYTF. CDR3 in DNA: TGTGCCAGCAGTCTTAACTATGGCTACACCTTC.

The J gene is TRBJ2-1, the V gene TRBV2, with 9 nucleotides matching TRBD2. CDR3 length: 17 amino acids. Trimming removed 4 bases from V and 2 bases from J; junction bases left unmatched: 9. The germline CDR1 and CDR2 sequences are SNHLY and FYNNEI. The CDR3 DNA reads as TGTGCCAGCAGTGCCCAACGGCTAGCGGGGCCCTACAATGAGCAGTTCTTC. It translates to CASSAQRLAGPYNEQFF.

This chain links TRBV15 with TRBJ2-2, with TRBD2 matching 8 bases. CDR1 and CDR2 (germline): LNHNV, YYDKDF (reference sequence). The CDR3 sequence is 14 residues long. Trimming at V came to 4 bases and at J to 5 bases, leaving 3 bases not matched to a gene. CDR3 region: CATSTGRGTGELFF. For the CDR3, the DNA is TGTGCCACCAGCACCGGGAGGGGGACCGGGGAGCTGTTTTTT.

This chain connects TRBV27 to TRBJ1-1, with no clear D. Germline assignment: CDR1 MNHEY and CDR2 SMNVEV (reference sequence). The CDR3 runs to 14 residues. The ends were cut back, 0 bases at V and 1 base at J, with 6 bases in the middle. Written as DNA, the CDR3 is TGTGCCAGCAGTTTATCGGACGGGAACACTGAAGCTTTCTTT. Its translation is CASSLSDGNTEAFF.

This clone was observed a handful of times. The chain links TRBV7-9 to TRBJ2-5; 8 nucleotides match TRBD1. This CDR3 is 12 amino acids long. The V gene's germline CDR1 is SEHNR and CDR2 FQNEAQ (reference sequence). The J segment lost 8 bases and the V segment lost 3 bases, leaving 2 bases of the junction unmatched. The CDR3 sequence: CASSLDRVTQYF. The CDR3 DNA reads TGTGCCAGCAGCTTGGACAGGGTTACCCAGTACTTC.

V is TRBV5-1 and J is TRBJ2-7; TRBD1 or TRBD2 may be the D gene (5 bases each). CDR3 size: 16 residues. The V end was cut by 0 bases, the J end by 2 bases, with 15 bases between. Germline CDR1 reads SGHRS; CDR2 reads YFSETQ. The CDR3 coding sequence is TGCGCCAGCAGCTTGGCCCAGGGACCGCGAACCTACGAGCAGTACTTC. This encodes CASSLAQGPRTYEQYF.

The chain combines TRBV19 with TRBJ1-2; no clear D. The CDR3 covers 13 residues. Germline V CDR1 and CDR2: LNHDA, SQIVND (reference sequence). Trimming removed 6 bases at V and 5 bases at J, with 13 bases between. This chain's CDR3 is CASRSPTEYGYTF. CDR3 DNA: TGTGCCAGTAGGTCCCCTACGGAATATGGCTACACCTTC.

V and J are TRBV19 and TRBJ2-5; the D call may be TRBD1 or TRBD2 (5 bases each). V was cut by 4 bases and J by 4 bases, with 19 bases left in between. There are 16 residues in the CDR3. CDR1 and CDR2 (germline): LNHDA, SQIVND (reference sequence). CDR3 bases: TGTGCCAGTAGTAAGGGGCTGAGGGCAGGGCTAGAGACCCAGTACTTC. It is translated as CASSKGLRAGLETQYF.

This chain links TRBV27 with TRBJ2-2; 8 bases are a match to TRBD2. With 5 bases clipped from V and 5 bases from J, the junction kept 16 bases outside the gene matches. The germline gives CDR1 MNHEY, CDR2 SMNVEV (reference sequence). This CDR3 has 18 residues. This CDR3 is CASSRQMPGLEMTGELFF. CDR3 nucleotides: TGTGCCAGCAGTCGACAAATGCCGGGACTAGAAATGACCGGGGAGCTGTTTTTT.

The CDR3 coding sequence is TGTGCCAGCAGCTGGCGGGACACCACCTACGAGCAGTACTTC. It encodes CASSWRDTTYEQYF. This chain connects TRBV7-2 to TRBJ2-7, with D perhaps given as TRBD1 or TRBD2 (6 bases each). V was shortened by 4 bases and J by 2 bases, with 12 bases between the two germline ends. CDR1 is SGHTA and CDR2 is FQGNSA in the germline V gene. This CDR3 spans 14 amino acids.

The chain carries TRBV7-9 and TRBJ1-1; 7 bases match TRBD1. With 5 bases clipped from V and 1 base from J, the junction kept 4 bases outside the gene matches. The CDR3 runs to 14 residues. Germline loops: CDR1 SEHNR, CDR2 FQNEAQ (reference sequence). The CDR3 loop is CASSRGTANTEAFF. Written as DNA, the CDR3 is TGTGCCAGCAGCCGGGGGACAGCGAACACTGAAGCTTTCTTT.

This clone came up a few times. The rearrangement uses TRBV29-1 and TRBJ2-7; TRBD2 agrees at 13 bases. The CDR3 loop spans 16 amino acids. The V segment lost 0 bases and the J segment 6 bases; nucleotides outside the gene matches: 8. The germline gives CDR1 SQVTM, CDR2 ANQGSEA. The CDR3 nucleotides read TGCAGCGTTGAAGAATGGGCGGGACTAGCGGGAAGCGAGCAGTACTTC. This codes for CSVEEWAGLAGSEQYF.

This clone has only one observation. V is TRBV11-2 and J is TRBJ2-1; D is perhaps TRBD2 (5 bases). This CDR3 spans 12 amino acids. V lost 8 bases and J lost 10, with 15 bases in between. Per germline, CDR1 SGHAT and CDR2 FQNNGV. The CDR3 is CASSRLAGEQFF. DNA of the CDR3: TGTGCCAGCTCTCGGCTAGCAGGCGAGCAGTTCTTC.

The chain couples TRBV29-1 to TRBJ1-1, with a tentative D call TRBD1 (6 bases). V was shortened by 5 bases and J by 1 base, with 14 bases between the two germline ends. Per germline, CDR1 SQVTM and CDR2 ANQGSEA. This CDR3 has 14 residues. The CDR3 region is CSVQSGGANTEAFF. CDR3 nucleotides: TGCAGCGTTCAATCGGGGGGCGCGAACACTGAAGCTTTCTTT.